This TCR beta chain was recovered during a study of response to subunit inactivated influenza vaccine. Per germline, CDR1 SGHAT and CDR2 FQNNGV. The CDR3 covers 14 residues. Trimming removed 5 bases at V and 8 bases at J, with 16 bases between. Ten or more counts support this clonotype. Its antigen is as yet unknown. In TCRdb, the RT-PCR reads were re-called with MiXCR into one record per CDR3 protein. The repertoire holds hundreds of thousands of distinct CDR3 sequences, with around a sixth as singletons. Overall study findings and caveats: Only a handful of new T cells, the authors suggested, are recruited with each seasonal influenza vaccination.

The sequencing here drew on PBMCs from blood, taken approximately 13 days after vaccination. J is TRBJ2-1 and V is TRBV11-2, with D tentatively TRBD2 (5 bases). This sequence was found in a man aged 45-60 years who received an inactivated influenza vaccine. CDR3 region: CASSASGNRYEQFF. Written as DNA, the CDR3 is TGTGCCAGCAGCGCCTCCGGGAACCGATATGAGCAGTTCTTC.